This entry features one T cell receptor (beta chain) sequence. This table comes from immunoSEQ multiplex PCR, and its TCRdb copy is limited to in-frame clones, with some not included. The sample records around 120,000 clones, 80% to 90% being singletons. The J segment lost 3 bases and the V segment lost 2 bases, leaving 5 bases of the junction unmatched. The CDR3 covers 15 residues. CDR1 is MNHEY, CDR2 SVGAGI, per germline. This specimen belongs to a study of control samples from healthy donors and cancer patients. Source material: PBMCs. This receptor was taken from a woman aged 45-65 years with colorectal cancer. The J gene is TRBJ1-1, the V gene TRBV6-5, with 8 bases that match TRBD1. CDR3 nucleotides: TGTGCCAGCAGTTACGCCCTGACAGGGGACACTGAAGCTTTCTTT. It translates to CASSYALTGDTEAFF.